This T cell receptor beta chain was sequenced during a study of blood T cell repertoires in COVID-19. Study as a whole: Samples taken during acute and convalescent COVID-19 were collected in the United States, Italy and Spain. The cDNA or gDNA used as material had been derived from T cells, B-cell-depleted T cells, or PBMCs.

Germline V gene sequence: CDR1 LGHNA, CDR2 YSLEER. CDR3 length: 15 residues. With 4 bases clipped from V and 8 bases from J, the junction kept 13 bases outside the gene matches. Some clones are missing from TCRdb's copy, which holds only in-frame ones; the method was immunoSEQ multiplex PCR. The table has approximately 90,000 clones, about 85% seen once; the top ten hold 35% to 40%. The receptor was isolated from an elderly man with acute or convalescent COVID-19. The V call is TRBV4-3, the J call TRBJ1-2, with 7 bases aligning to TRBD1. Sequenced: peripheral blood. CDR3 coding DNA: TGCGCCAGCAGCCTGACAGACACAGGGGATATGGGCTACACCTTC. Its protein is CASSLTDTGDMGYTF.